This T cell receptor beta chain was sequenced during a study of blood T cell repertoires in COVID-19. Study details: COVID-19 samples collected from the United States, Italy and Spain covered acute and convalescent phases.

V was trimmed by 8 bases and J by 10 bases, leaving 23 bases between them. From germline, CDR1 is LNHNV and CDR2 YYDKDF (reference sequence). This CDR3 contains 15 residues. As originally analysed: Researchers report that nucleated cell counts were estimated from reference gene primer amplification. Using immunoSEQ multiplex PCR, the repertoire was profiled, and TCRdb retains in-frame clones only, with some absent. The V and J calls and clone size are taken from that table; D and trimming were inferred from the DNA. The sample shows roughly 200,000 clones, around 83% of them seen only once. This clonotype was obtained from a man in his forties with active or convalescent COVID-19. The sequenced material came from peripheral blood. The chain carries TRBV15 and TRBJ1-4; a possible D gene is TRBD1 (5 bases). CDR3 sequence (DNA): TGTGCCACCCGAAACTCCAGGGTATTGGTAGCAAAACTGTTTTTT. It codes for CATRNSRVLVAKLFF.